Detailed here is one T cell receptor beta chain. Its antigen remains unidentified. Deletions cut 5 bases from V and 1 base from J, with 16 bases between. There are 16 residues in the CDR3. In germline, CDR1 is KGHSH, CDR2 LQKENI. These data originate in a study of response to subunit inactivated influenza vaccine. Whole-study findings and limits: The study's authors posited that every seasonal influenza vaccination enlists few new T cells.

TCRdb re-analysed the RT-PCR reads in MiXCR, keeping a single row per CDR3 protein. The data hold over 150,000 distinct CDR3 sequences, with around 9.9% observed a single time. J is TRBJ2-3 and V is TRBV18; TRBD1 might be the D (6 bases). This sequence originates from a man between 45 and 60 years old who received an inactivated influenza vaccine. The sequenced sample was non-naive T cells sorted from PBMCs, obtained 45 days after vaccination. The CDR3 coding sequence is TGTGCCAGCTCAAGGACAGCTCAACGCCGCACAGATACGCAGTATTTT. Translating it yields CASSRTAQRRTDTQYF.